This T cell receptor (beta chain) derives from a study of blood T cells in healthy people across ages. Together with a sample-barcoded 5' primer, a J-beta primer mix was included in a second PCR lasting about 7 to 12 cycles. TCRdb passed the 5' RACE reads through MiXCR, listing each CDR3 protein once. The sample holds about 1.5 million distinct CDR3 sequences; about 43% are singletons and the top ten take 7.9%. This clonotype was observed at least ten times. This CDR3 comprises 15 residues. V lost 1 base and J 4 bases, leaving 14 bases between the germline ends. Germline-derived CDR1 and CDR2 are SEHNR and FQNEAQ (reference sequence).

This sequence originates from a woman aged 18-29 years in good health. Sequencing was done on a sample of blood. V is TRBV7-9 and J is TRBJ2-7, with a tentative D call TRBD1 (6 bases). In nucleotides, the CDR3 is TGTGCCAGCAGCTTAGGCACGGGACACCTTTACGAGCAGTACTTC. It translates to CASSLGTGHLYEQYF. The full variable domain, completed using reference TRBV7-9 and TRBJ2-7, is DTGVSQNPRHKITKRGQNVTFRCDPISEHNRLYWYRQTLGQGPEFLTYFQNEAQLEKSRLLSDRFSAERPKGSFSTLEIQRTEQGDSAMYLCASSLGTGHLYEQYFGPGTRLTVT.